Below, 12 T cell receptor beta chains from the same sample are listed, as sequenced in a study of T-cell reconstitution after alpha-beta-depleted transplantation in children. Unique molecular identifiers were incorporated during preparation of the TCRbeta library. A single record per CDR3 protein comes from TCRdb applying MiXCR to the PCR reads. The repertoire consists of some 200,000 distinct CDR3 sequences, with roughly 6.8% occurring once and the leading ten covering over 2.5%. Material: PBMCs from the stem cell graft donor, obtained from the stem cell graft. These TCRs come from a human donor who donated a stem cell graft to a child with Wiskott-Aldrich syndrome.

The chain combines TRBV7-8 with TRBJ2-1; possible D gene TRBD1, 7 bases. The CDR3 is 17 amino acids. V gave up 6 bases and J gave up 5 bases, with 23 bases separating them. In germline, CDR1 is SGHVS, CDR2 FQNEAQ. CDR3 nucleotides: TGTGCCAGCAGATTCAGGTTGGCCAGGGGGGAAGACAATGAGCAGTTCTTC. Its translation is CASRFRLARGEDNEQFF.

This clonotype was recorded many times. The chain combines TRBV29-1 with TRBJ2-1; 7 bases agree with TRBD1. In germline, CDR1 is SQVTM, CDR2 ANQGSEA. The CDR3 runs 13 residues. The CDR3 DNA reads TGCATCGTAAACGGACAGGTCGGAAGTGAGCAGTTCTTC. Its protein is CIVNGQVGSEQFF.

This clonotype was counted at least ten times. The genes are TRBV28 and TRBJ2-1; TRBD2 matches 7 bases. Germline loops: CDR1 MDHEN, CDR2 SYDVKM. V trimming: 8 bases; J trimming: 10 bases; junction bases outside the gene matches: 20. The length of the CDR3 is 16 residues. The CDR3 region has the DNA TGTGCCAGCGGGGATGGACTCCGGGGGGTTAATTCCGAGCAGTTCTTC. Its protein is CASGDGLRGVNSEQFF.

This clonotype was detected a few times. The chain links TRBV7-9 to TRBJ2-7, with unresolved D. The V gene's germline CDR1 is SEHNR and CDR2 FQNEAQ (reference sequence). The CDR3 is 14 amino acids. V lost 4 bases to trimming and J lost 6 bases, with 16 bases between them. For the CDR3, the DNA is TGTGCCAGCAGCTCATTGGGTGGGCTTGGCGAGCAGTACTTC. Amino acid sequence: CASSSLGGLGEQYF. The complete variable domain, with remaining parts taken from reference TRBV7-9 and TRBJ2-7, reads DTGVSQNPRHKITKRGQNVTFRCDPISEHNRLYWYRQTLGQGPEFLTYFQNEAQLEKSRLLSDRFSAERPKGSFSTLEIQRTEQGDSAMYLCASSSLGGLGEQYFGPGTRLTVT.

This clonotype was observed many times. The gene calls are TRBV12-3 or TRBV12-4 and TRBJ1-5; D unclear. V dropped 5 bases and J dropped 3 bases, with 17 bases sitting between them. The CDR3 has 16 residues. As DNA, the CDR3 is TGTGCCAGCAGTGTAGGGTCTAGACGGGACAATCAGCCCCAGCATTTT. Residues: CASSVGSRRDNQPQHF.

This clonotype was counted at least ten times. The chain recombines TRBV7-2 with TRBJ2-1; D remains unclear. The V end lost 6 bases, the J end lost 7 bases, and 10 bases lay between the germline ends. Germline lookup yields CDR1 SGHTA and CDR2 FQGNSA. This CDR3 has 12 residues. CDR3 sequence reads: CASRRPGNEQFF. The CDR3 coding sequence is TGTGCCAGCAGGCGCCCCGGGAATGAGCAGTTCTTC.

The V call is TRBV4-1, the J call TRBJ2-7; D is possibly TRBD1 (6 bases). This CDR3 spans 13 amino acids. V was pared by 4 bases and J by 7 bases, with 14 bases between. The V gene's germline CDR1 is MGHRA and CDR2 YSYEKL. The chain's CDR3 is CASSPRTASEQYF. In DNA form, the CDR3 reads TGCGCCAGCAGCCCTAGGACAGCGTCTGAGCAGTACTTC.

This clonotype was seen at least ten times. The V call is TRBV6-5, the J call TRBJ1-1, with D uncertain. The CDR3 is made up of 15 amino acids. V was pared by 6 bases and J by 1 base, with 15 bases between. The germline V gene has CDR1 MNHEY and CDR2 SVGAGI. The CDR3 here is CASSSSKLQNTEAFF. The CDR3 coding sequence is TGTGCCAGCAGCTCCTCCAAGCTCCAGAACACTGAAGCTTTCTTT.

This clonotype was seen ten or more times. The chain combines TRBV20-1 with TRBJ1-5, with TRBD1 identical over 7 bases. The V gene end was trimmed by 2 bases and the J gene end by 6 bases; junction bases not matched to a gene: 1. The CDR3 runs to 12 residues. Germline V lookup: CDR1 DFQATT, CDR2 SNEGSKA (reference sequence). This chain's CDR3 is CSARQGGQPQHF. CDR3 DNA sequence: TGCAGTGCTAGACAGGGGGGTCAGCCCCAGCATTTT.

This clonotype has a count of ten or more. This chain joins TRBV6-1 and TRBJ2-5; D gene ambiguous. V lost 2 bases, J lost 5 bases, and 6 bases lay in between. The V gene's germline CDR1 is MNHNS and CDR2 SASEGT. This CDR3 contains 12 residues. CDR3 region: CASSEFKETQYF. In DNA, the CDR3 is TGTGCCAGCAGTGAATTTAAGGAGACCCAGTACTTC.

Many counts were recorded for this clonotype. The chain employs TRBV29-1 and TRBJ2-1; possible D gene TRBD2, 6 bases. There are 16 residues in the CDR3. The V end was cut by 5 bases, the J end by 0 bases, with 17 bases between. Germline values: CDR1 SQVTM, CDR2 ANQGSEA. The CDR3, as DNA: TGCAGCGTTCAACCACTAGCCACCGACTCCTACAATGAGCAGTTCTTC. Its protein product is CSVQPLATDSYNEQFF.

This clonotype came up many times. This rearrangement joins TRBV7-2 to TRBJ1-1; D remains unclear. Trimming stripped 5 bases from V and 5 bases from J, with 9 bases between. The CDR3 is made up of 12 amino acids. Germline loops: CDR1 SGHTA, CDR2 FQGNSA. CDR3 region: CASSLRETEAFF. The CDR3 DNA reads TGTGCCAGCAGCCTCCGGGAAACTGAAGCTTTCTTT. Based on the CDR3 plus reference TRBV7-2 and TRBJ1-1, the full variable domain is GAGVSQSPSNKVTEKGKDVELRCDPISGHTALYWYRQSLGQGLEFLIYFQGNSAPDKSGLPSDRFSAERTGGSVSTLTIQRTQQEDSAVYLCASSLRETEAFFGQGTRLTVV.